The 15 T cell receptor beta chains below all came from one sample that was sequenced in a study of blood T cell repertoires in COVID-19. Clones were read by immunoSEQ multiplex PCR, and TCRdb kept only the in-frame ones, dropping some. The sample has about 45,000 clones, roughly 90% seen once. Sequencing input: peripheral blood. The receptor set was obtained from a human donor in a cohort sampled during active COVID-19.

The rearrangement joins TRBV4-3 to TRBJ2-3; D is undetermined. The CDR3 runs to 14 residues. The V gene lost 0 bases and the J gene lost 2 bases, with 6 bases spanning the gap. The V gene's germline CDR1 is LGHNA and CDR2 YSLEER. CDR3 DNA sequence: TGCGCCAGCAGCCAAGACAGAAACACAGATACGCAGTATTTT. The encoded protein is CASSQDRNTDTQYF.

This chain connects TRBV5-6 to TRBJ1-5; unclear D gene. V lost 1 base to trimming and J lost 5 bases, with 13 bases between them. The CDR3 consists of 15 residues. CDR1 SGHDT and CDR2 YYEEEE come from the germline V gene. DNA for the CDR3: TGTGCCAGCAGCTTGTGGCGGGCTCCCGATCAGCCCCAGCATTTT. Its translation is CASSLWRAPDQPQHF.

The chain recombines TRBV4-3 with TRBJ2-2, with unresolved D. There are 14 residues in the CDR3. Germline CDR1 reads LGHNA; CDR2 reads YSLEER. The ends were cut back, 4 bases at V and 6 bases at J, with 12 bases in the middle. The CDR3 coding sequence is TGCGCCAGCAGCCTCCTAGGTAGTTCCGGGGAGCTGTTTTTT. Its protein product is CASSLLGSSGELFF.

The J gene is TRBJ1-2, the V gene TRBV5-4; the match to TRBD1 covers 9 bases. V lost 4 bases and J lost 6; bases outside the gene matches: 4. CDR1 and CDR2 from the germline V gene are SGHNT and YYREEE (reference sequence). CDR3 length equals 13 residues. In DNA form, the CDR3 reads TGTGCCAGCAGCCGGGACAGGGTCGATGGCTACACCTTC. Its translation: CASSRDRVDGYTF.

In DNA, the CDR3 is TGTGCCAGCAGCTTGGCCCTGGAGACCCAGTACTTC. It encodes CASSLALETQYF. The rearrangement uses TRBV5-6 and TRBJ2-5; the D is unclear. The V gene's germline CDR1 is SGHDT and CDR2 YYEEEE. Trimming took off 0 bases at V and 5 bases at J, with 5 bases between the two ends. This CDR3 is 12 amino acids long.

The rearrangement uses TRBV4-1 and TRBJ2-5; 10 positions match TRBD2. The CDR3 loop spans 17 amino acids. Germline CDR1 is MGHRA and CDR2 is YSYEKL. The junction had 12 bases not matched to a gene; V was cut back by 3 bases and J by 5 bases. This CDR3 is CASSHFSGGLLAETQYF. CDR3 DNA sequence: TGCGCCAGCAGCCATTTTAGCGGGGGGCTCCTCGCGGAGACCCAGTACTTC.

This clone was recorded only once. Other DNA sequences in this specimen translate into the identical CDR3. This chain uses TRBV7-9 with TRBJ1-4, with D possibly being TRBD1 (5 bases). This CDR3 region has 15 residues. The V end lost 5 bases, the J end lost 2 bases, and 12 bases lay between the germline ends. Germline V gene sequence: CDR1 SEHNR, CDR2 FQNEAQ (reference sequence). The CDR3, as DNA: TGTGCCAGCAGCCCCGCGGGGGGGACTAATGAAAAACTGTTTTTT. Amino acids: CASSPAGGTNEKLFF.

This clone was seen once. The chain couples TRBV27 to TRBJ1-5, with TRBD1 matching over 10 bases. The CDR3 is 14 residues long. Germline CDR1 reads MNHEY; CDR2 reads SMNVEV (reference sequence). The junction had 0 bases not matched to a gene; V was cut back by 5 bases and J by 2 bases. CDR3: CASSGQGGNQPQHF. As DNA, the CDR3 is TGTGCCAGCAGTGGACAGGGGGGCAATCAGCCCCAGCATTTT.

This rearrangement joins TRBV19 to TRBJ1-6, with D tentatively TRBD1 (5 bases). Germline V gene sequence: CDR1 LNHDA, CDR2 SQIVND (reference sequence). The CDR3 loop spans 13 amino acids. V was trimmed by 7 bases and J by 11 bases, leaving 15 bases between them. The CDR3 loop is CASTGGFGTPLHF. The DNA for the CDR3 is TGTGCCAGTACGGGGGGGTTCGGGACACCCCTCCACTTT. The entire variable domain, with the rest obtained from reference TRBV19 and TRBJ1-6, is as follows: DGGITQSPKYLFRKEGQNVTLSCEQNLNHDAMYWYRQDPGQGLRLIYYSQIVNDFQKGDIAEGYSVSREKKESFPLTVTSAQKNPTAFYLCASTGGFGTPLHFGNGTRLTVT.

The chain links TRBV19 to TRBJ2-7; TRBD1 is a possible D gene (5 bases). V lost 9 bases to trimming and J lost 2 bases, with 14 bases between them. Germline-derived CDR1 and CDR2 are LNHDA and SQIVND (reference sequence). The CDR3 length is 13 residues. This CDR3 reads CASASQETYEQYF. The CDR3 DNA follows: TGTGCCAGCGCCTCACAGGAAACCTACGAGCAGTACTTC.

V usage is TRBV7-2 and J usage is TRBJ2-5, with 8 bases that match TRBD1. Germline-derived CDR1 and CDR2 are SGHTA and FQGNSA. This CDR3 comprises 17 residues. V dropped 0 bases and J dropped 1; count of bases not matched to a gene: 7. The CDR3: CASSLARGRGRQETQYF. In DNA, the CDR3 is TGTGCCAGCAGCTTAGCGAGGGGCAGGGGGCGCCAAGAGACCCAGTACTTC.

The chain has TRBV13 and TRBJ2-3; 15 bases fit TRBD2. Germline loops: CDR1 PRHDT, CDR2 FYEKMQ (reference sequence). The V and J ends lost 2 bases and 1 base, in that order; junction bases with no gene match: 7. The CDR3 runs to 19 residues. The chain's CDR3 is CASSLSAGTSGGRTDTQYF. CDR3 DNA: TGTGCCAGCAGCTTATCGGCCGGGACTAGCGGGGGGCGCACAGATACGCAGTATTTT.

The chain carries TRBV5-1 and TRBJ1-4, with D perhaps matching TRBD1 (6 bases). Looked up from germline, CDR1 is SGHRS and CDR2 is YFSETQ. V was pared by 2 bases and J by 0 bases, with 8 bases between. This CDR3 region has 15 residues. For the CDR3, the DNA is TGCGCCAGCAGCTTACAGGGAGCAACTAATGAAAAACTGTTTTTT. It specifies CASSLQGATNEKLFF. Filled out from reference TRBV5-1 and TRBJ1-4, the complete variable domain reads KAGVTQTPRYLIKTRGQQVTLSCSPISGHRSVSWYQQTPGQGLQFLFEYFSETQRNKGNFPGRFSGRQFSNSRSEMNVSTLELGDSALYLCASSLQGATNEKLFFGSGTQLSVL.

J is TRBJ2-3 and V is TRBV9; 11 bases map to TRBD2. Trimming at V came to 4 bases and at J to 4 bases, leaving 8 bases not matched to a gene. CDR3 length equals 16 residues. Per germline, CDR1 SGDLS and CDR2 YYNGEE. This CDR3 is CASSFTPGLAADTQYF. Written as DNA, the CDR3 is TGTGCCAGCAGCTTCACGCCGGGACTAGCGGCAGATACGCAGTATTTT. Full variable domain (rest looked up from reference TRBV9 and TRBJ2-3): DSGVTQTPKHLITATGQRVTLRCSPRSGDLSVYWYQQSLDQGLQFLIQYYNGEERAKGNILERFSAQQFPDLHSELNLSSLELGDSALYFCASSFTPGLAADTQYFGPGTRLTVL.

The CDR3 nucleotides are TGTGCCAGCAGCTTAGCGGGGGGGCCTATGACAGATACGCAGTATTTT. The encoded protein is CASSLAGGPMTDTQYF. The chain recombines TRBV13 with TRBJ2-3; TRBD2 matches 8 bases. CDR1 and CDR2 (germline): PRHDT, FYEKMQ (reference sequence). There are 16 residues in the CDR3. V was clipped by 1 base and J by 3 bases; unmatched bases: 6.